The entry below gives a single T cell receptor beta chain sequence along with its context. What antigen it recognizes has not been identified. Within one base of it there is no much larger clone, and no base qualities were kept. Each collaborating institution followed its own protocols to collect whole blood in K2EDTA tubes. For TCRbeta analysis, collaborators shipped samples as frozen whole blood, isolated PBMCs, or DNA extracted from either of those sample types. The entry originates in a study of blood T cell repertoires in COVID-19 (dated by TCRdb to 2019 to 2021). With respect to the entire study: The collaborator samples originated in the United States, Italy and Spain and spanned the acute and convalescent phases of COVID-19. Where available, HLA class I and class II types were obtained from metadata supplied by the sample provider rather than from assay-based typing. The samples were drawn from the first 160 participants of the ongoing ImmuneRACE study and from about 1,200 subjects provided by 6 global collaborators. The material from the prospective study consisted of cDNA or gDNA derived from T cells, B-cell-depleted T cells, or PBMCs. The repertoires were released in a freely available public database intended as a resource for research on the immune response to SARS-CoV-2. The dataset comprised deeply sampled blood TCRbeta repertoires from subjects exposed to, actively infected with, or recovered from COVID-19. Nearly every sample came with metadata listing a de-identified subject ID, COVID-19 status, age in years and sex. Broad study findings and their caveats: The amount of clinical and demographic metadata varied by source and participant and was provided uncurated.

TCRbeta CDR3 regions were amplified from genomic DNA by means of the immunoSEQ Assay, a bias-controlled multiplex PCR. On the authors' methods: The number of nucleated cells in each sample was estimated by amplification of reference gene primers within the assay. To quantify the absolute abundance of each unique TCRbeta CDR3 rearrangement, sequence reads were collapsed and filtered. For each sample, productive Simpson clonality was calculated by taking the square root of Simpson's diversity index across productive rearrangements. The immuneACCESS repertoire file appears here via TCRdb, limited to in-frame rearrangements. These files lack a portion of the clones; in checked studies, under half of the deficit traces to unresolved V genes, and the cause of the others is not known. V and J calls and clone size are as listed in that table; D and trimming were resolved from the DNA. The sample data list under 150,000 clones, and 85% of these were observed just once. 10% to 15% of the sample goes to the ten largest clones.

The source of this sequence is a human donor in a cohort sampled during active COVID-19. Source material: peripheral blood.

The CDR3 region has the sequence CASSYVQDYNSPLHF. The DNA sequence is as follows: TGTGCCAGCAGTTACGTACAGGACTATAATTCACCCCTCCACTTT. The V and J genes are TRBV6-5 and TRBJ1-6; the D region possibly corresponds to TRBD1 (5 bases align). Reading the germline V gene gives CDR1 MNHEY and CDR2 SVGAGI. From its cysteine to its phenylalanine, the CDR3 spans 15 amino acids. Only the CDR3 portion is preserved as DNA: 45 bases, with reading frame beginning at the first base. Trimming takes 2 bases from V and 3 bases from J, and the germline ends sit 8 bases apart.